A selection of T cell receptor beta chains follows, all from one sample in a study of blood T cell repertoires in COVID-19. Libraries were prepared by immunoSEQ multiplex PCR; TCRdb keeps only in-frame clonotypes and omits some of them. The sample has approximately 130,000 clones, roughly 79% seen once. The sample comprised peripheral blood. The receptors derive from a human donor in a cohort sampled during active COVID-19. Each CDR3 is given with its conserved first and last residue. D genes are given only for firm matches. Expanded clones get a size class; other rows say once, few or many, or leave the size out.

size: .; J: TRBJ1-1; D: TRBD1; V: TRBV29-1; length: 14; CDR3: CSVEDGQGNTEAFF; DNA: TGCAGCGTTGAAGATGGACAGGGGAACACTGAAGCTTTCTTT
size: .; J: TRBJ2-7; D: TRBD1; V: TRBV28; length: 16; CDR3: CASSSPLDRGDYEQYF; DNA: TGTGCCAGCAGTTCGCCTTTGGACAGGGGAGACTACGAGCAGTACTTC
size: .; J: TRBJ2-1; D: TRBD2; V: TRBV9; length: 16; CDR3: CASSVRAGGSDNEQFF; DNA: TGTGCCAGCAGCGTAAGGGCGGGGGGATCGGACAATGAGCAGTTCTTC
size: .; J: TRBJ1-6; D: .; V: TRBV6-5; length: 12; CDR3: CASREGYSPLHF; DNA: TGTGCCAGCAGGGAGGGGTATTCACCCCTCCACTTT
size: .; J: TRBJ2-7; D: TRBD2; V: TRBV5-1; length: 15; CDR3: CASSLGASGAGEQYF; DNA: TGCGCCAGCAGCTTGGGGGCTAGCGGGGCGGGCGAGCAGTACTTC
size: .; J: TRBJ1-2; D: .; V: TRBV6-5; length: 14; CDR3: CASSSPAGGYGYTF; DNA: TGTGCCAGCAGTTCCCCGGCGGGGGGCTATGGCTACACCTTC
size: few; J: TRBJ1-1; D: .; V: TRBV3-1/TRBV3-2; length: 13; CDR3: CASSQVSGTEAFF; DNA: TGTGCCAGCAGCCAAGTTTCCGGCACTGAAGCTTTCTTT
size: .; J: TRBJ2-7; D: .; V: TRBV5-1; length: 14; CDR3: CASSLSGQPYEQYF; DNA: TGCGCCAGCAGCTTGAGCGGACAGCCCTACGAGCAGTACTTC
size: .; J: TRBJ2-1; D: .; V: TRBV7-9; length: 14; CDR3: CATVLGSAYNEQFF; DNA: TGTGCCACCGTCCTGGGGAGTGCCTACAATGAGCAGTTCTTC
size: .; J: TRBJ1-1; D: .; V: TRBV6-5; length: 13; CDR3: CASSYHRNTEAFF; DNA: TGTGCCAGCAGTTACCACAGGAACACTGAAGCTTTCTTT
size: .; J: TRBJ1-1; D: .; V: TRBV5-4; length: 14; CDR3: CASSGGATNTEAFF; DNA: TGTGCCAGCAGTGGGGGGGCTACGAACACTGAAGCTTTCTTT
size: .; J: TRBJ2-7; D: TRBD1; V: TRBV6-2/TRBV6-3; length: 15; CDR3: CASSSGGGGPYEQYF; DNA: TGTGCCAGCAGTTCAGGGGGCGGCGGACCCTACGAGCAGTACTTC
size: once; J: TRBJ2-7; D: TRBD2; V: TRBV11-2; length: 15; CDR3: CASSLGGGAAYEQYF; DNA: TGTGCCAGCAGCTTAGGCGGGGGGGCAGCCTACGAGCAGTACTTC
size: .; J: TRBJ2-1; D: TRBD1; V: TRBV5-1; length: 16; CDR3: CASSLDGTGPYNEQFF; DNA: TGCGCCAGCAGCTTGGACGGGACAGGTCCCTACAATGAGCAGTTCTTC
size: .; J: TRBJ1-4; D: .; V: TRBV5-6; length: 16; CDR3: CASSLRSGQTNEKLFF; DNA: TGTGCCAGCAGCTTGCGGTCGGGACAAACTAATGAAAAACTGTTTTTT
size: once; J: TRBJ2-3; D: TRBD2; V: TRBV11-2; length: 19; CDR3: CASIPSAGTSGGGTDTQYF; DNA: TGTGCCAGCATCCCCTCGGCCGGCACTAGCGGGGGTGGCACAGATACGCAGTATTTT